Sequencing of this TCR beta chain was carried out in a study of T cells in Graves' hyperthyroidism and ophthalmopathy. About the research overall: Staff took peripheral blood when the initial diagnosis was made, before any treatment began.

Broader study findings: Blood samples included most of the expanded thyroid clonotypes exceeding 0.001.

Duration under 3 months, a NOSPECS grade of at least 4, and a Clinical Activity Score of at least 3 characterized the ophthalmopathy patients. This clonotype was seen a few times. Its target is unknown. Mismatch with germline at one junction end may stem from a read error. The CDR3 length is 14 residues. Germline V CDR1 and CDR2: SGHTA, FQGTGA. It was RNA transcripts that yielded the amplified TCR beta CDR3 regions. With the HTBI primer set, the TCR CDR3 went through a first round of RT-PCR. TCRdb independently ran MiXCR on the multiplex PCR reads; one entry per CDR3 protein. The top ten clones hold 35% to 45% of a sample with 330,000 or so distinct CDR3 sequences, approximately 18% of them seen once.

The sample consisted of blood. This clonotype was obtained from a man over 45 with Graves' ophthalmopathy. The V gene is TRBV7-3, the J gene TRBJ1-1, with 8 bases fitting TRBD1. Written as DNA, the CDR3 is TGTGCCAGCAGCTTAGGTTCCGACAGGGGTGAAACTTTCTTT. Protein: CASSLGSDRGETFF.